This T cell receptor (beta chain) was observed in a study of blood T cells in healthy people across ages. The authors ran a second PCR of roughly 6 to 12 cycles using a sample-barcoded 5' primer and a J-beta primer mix. Using its own MiXCR run on the 5' RACE reads, TCRdb lists one record per CDR3 protein. Of more than 650,000 distinct CDR3 sequences listed, 22% are singletons. The ends lost 1 base at V and 8 bases at J; junction bases unmatched: 12. Germline CDR1 and CDR2: SGHAT and FQNNGV. The CDR3 runs to 18 residues. There are a few counts of this clonotype. No antigen is known for it. Study-wide results and caveats: The long-lived group displayed more naive CD4+ cells, plus higher diversity, than the aged donors did. Unknown CMV status may confound age-related changes in expanded clones.

Healthy Caucasian individuals from Russia aged about 6 to 90 served as donors. Collection of approximately 9.3 milliliters of peripheral blood was performed for each donor. The TCR comes from an older man in good health. V usage is TRBV11-2 and J usage is TRBJ2-1; 12 nucleotides align to TRBD2. Sequencing was done on a sample of blood. This CDR3 is CASSLVLAGGQIWDEQFF. The CDR3 DNA reads as TGTGCCAGCAGCTTAGTTCTAGCGGGGGGGCAGATATGGGATGAGCAGTTCTTC.